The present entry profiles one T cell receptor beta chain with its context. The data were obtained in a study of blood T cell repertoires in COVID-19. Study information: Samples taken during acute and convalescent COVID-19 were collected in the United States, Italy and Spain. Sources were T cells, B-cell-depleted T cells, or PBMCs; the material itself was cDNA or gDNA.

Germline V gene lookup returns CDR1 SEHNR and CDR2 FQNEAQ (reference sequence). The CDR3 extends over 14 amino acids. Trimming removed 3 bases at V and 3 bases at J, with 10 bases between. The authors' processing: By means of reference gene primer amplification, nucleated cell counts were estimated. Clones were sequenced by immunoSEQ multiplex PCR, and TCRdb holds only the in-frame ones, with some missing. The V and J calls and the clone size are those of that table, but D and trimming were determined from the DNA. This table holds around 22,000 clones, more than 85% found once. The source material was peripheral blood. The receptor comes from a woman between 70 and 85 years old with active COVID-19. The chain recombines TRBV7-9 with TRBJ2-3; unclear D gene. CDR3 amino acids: CASSFDSRTDTQYF. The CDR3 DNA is TGTGCCAGCAGCTTCGATAGCAGAACAGATACGCAGTATTTT. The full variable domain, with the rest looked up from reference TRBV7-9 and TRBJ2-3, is DTGVSQNPRHKITKRGQNVTFRCDPISEHNRLYWYRQTLGQGPEFLTYFQNEAQLEKSRLLSDRFSAERPKGSFSTLEIQRTEQGDSAMYLCASSFDSRTDTQYFGPGTRLTVL.